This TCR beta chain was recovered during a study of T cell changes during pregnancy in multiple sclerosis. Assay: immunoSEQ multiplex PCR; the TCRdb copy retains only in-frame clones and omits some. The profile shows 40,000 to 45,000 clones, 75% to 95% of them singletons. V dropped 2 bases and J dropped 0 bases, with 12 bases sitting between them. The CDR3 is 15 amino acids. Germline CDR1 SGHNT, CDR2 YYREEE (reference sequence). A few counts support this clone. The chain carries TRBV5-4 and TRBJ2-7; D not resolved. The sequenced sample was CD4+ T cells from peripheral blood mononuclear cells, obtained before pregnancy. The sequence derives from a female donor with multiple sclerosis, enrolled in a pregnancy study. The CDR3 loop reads CASSLSQRSSYEQYF. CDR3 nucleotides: TGTGCCAGCAGCTTAAGCCAGCGCTCCTCCTACGAGCAGTACTTC.